The entry that follows covers one TCR beta chain sequence. The repertoire was sequenced with immunoSEQ multiplex PCR; TCRdb's copy has only in-frame clones and lacks some. Here the sample spans more than 250,000 clones, over 75% being singletons. This record comes from a study of blood T cell repertoires in COVID-19. V gave up 3 bases and J gave up 8 bases, with 28 bases separating them. CDR1 and CDR2 (germline): SGHTA, FQGNSA. The length of the CDR3 is 18 residues. The TCR was taken from a woman aged 25 to 45 who had recovered from COVID-19. The specimen was PBMCs or T cells enriched from blood (not recorded which). The chain combines TRBV7-2 with TRBJ1-2; no reliable D call. The CDR3 reads CASSFGAAASRRSFGYTF. CDR3 DNA: TGTGCCAGCAGCTTCGGAGCCGCAGCCAGCCGGAGGTCCTTCGGCTACACCTTC.